This is a list of T cell receptor beta chains from one sample in a study of blood T cell repertoires in COVID-19. Profiling relied on immunoSEQ multiplex PCR, and the TCRdb table lists in-frame clones only, not all of them. The table has about 350,000 clones, over 85% seen once. Specimen: peripheral blood. Source of these receptors: an older woman with COVID-19, enrolled during active disease. Both conserved end residues are trimmed from each CDR3. Fields, in order: V gene, clone size, CDR3 protein. Clone size appears in some rows only: once, few, many, or a class for an expanded clone.

TRBV3-1/TRBV3-2,.,ASSQTGGEQY
TRBV5-1,.,ASSLEQGTTDTQY
TRBV7-6,.,ASSAGTGVRGDEQY
TRBV5-4,.,ASSVRTSGGAGQF
TRBV6-5,.,ASSSGLRGGYT
TRBV5-1,.,ASSLDGQGGVNTIY
TRBV28,.,ASSLSRVGYTEAF
TRBV10-3,.,AISEQSNEQF
TRBV6-5,.,ASSYEGAYGYT
TRBV5-4,.,ASSFYRDTDTQY
TRBV21-1,once,ASSKEPGQTRETQY
TRBV9,.,ASSVDGARNSPLH
TRBV28,.,ASSFYPGSEQY
TRBV12-3/TRBV12-4,.,ASSDRGGNTIY
TRBV7-8,.,ASSSNTGNYGYT
TRBV24-1,once,ATSDPRRGEETQY
TRBV2,.,ASSTGQMNTEAF
TRBV28,.,ASSLGLSYEQY
TRBV3-1/TRBV3-2,.,VSSHTGGTEAF
TRBV18,.,ASSPLSGVEATEAF
TRBV2,.,ASIRRLAETNTGELF
TRBV11-2,.,ASSLSPGTSGGRFLEQF
TRBV7-2,.,ASSDRSSYNSPLH
TRBV5-1,.,ASSLGLGGETQY
TRBV30,.,AWSTGLNTEAF
TRBV14,.,ASSQDPSGGWTDTQY
TRBV6-5,.,APARGAADTQY
TRBV5-1,.,ASSSRTGQAGNTIY
TRBV2,.,ASSQGAPRRTEAF
TRBV5-1,.,ASSYSPRTESYEQY